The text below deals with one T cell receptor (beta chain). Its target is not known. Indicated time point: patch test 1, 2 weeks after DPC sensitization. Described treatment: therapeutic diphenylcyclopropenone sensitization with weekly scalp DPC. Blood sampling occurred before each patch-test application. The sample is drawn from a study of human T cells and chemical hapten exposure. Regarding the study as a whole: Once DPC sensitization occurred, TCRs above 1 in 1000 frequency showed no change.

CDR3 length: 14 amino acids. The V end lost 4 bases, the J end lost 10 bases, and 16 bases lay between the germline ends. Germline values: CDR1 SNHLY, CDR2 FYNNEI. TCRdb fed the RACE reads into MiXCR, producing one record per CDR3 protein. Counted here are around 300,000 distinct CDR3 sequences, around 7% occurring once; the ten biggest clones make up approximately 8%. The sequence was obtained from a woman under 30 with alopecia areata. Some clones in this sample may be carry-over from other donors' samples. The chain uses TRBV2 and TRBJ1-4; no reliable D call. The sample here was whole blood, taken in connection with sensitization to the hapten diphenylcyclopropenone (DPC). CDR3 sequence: CASSVRRESRKLFF. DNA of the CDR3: TGTGCCAGCAGTGTACGGAGAGAATCCCGAAAACTGTTTTTT.